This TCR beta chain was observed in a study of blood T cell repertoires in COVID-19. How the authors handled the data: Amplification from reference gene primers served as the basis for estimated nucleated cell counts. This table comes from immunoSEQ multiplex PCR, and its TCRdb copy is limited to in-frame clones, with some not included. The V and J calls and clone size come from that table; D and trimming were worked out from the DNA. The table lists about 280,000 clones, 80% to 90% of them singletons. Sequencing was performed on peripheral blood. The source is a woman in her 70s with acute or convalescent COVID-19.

This CDR3 is CASRPTGYQETQYF. In DNA, the CDR3 is TGTGCCAGCAGGCCGACCGGGTACCAAGAGACCCAGTACTTC. J is TRBJ2-5 and V is TRBV6-5; D is unresolved. CDR3 length: 14 amino acids. Trimming stripped 6 bases from V and 0 bases from J, with 11 bases between. The germline CDR1 and CDR2 sequences are MNHEY and SVGAGI.